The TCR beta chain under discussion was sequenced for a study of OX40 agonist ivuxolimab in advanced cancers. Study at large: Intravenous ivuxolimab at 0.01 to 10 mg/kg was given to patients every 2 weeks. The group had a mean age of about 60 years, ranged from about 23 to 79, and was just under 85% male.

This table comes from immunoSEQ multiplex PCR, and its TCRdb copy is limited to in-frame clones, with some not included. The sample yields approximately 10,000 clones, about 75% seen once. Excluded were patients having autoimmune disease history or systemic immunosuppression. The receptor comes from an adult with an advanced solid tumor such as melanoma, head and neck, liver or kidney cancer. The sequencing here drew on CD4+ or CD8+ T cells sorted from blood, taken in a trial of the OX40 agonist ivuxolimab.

In nucleotides, the CDR3 is TGTGCCAGCAGTTTATTAGGGGGCGAGCAGTACTTC. Translated: CASSLLGGEQYF. This sequence joins TRBV27 and TRBJ2-7, with a tentative D call TRBD1 (6 bases). V was trimmed by 1 base and J by 6 bases, leaving 7 bases between them. The germline CDR1 and CDR2 sequences are MNHEY and SMNVEV (reference sequence). The CDR3 spans 12 residues.